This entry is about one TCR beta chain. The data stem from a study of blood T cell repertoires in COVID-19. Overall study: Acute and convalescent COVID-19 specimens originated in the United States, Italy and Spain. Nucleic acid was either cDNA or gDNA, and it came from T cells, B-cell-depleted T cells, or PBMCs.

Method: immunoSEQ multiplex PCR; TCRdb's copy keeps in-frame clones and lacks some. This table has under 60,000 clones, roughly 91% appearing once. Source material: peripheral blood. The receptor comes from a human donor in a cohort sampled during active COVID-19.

CDR3 region: CAASSREFVETQYF. As DNA, the CDR3 is TGTGCCGCCAGCAGCCGGGAGTTCGTAGAGACCCAGTACTTC. The rearrangement uses TRBV28 and TRBJ2-5, with D perhaps matching TRBD2 (6 bases). Trimming pared 11 bases from V and 4 bases from J, leaving 20 bases between. Germline loops: CDR1 MDHEN, CDR2 SYDVKM. CDR3 length equals 14 residues.